This entry lists 20 T cell receptor beta chains sequenced from one sample in a study of T cells in Graves' hyperthyroidism and ophthalmopathy. RNA transcripts yielded amplified TCR beta CDR3 regions. HTBI primers were employed in a first-round RT-PCR of the TCR CDR3. TCRdb analysed the multiplex PCR reads with MiXCR anew, one entry per CDR3 protein. The sample has 500,000 to 650,000 distinct CDR3 sequences, roughly 15% seen once; the top ten hold under 15%. The sample consisted of blood. The receptors stem from a woman aged 45-65 years with Graves' ophthalmopathy.

This clonotype was seen at least ten times. This chain joins TRBV5-1 and TRBJ1-6, with D unclear. Looked up from germline, CDR1 is SGHRS and CDR2 is YFSETQ. The CDR3 has 13 amino acids. Trimming pared 4 bases from V and 8 bases from J, leaving 10 bases between. The CDR3 DNA follows: TGCGCCAGCAGCCCGGGGATGGATTCACCCCTCCACTTT. Its translation is CASSPGMDSPLHF.

This clonotype appeared many times. V usage is TRBV27 and J usage is TRBJ2-1; TRBD2 aligns across 9 bases. There are 14 residues in the CDR3. Trimming at V came to 6 bases and at J to 12 bases, leaving 12 bases not matched to a gene. Germline lookup yields CDR1 MNHEY and CDR2 SMNVEV (reference sequence). The CDR3 bases are TGTGCCAGCAGCTGGGGCGGGAGGGCCGTGGGGCAGTTCTTC. Translating it yields CASSWGGRAVGQFF.

Only a few counts were recorded for this clonotype. The V and J genes are TRBV29-1 and TRBJ2-1, with 14 bases lining up with TRBD2. The CDR3 has 14 amino acids. Germline V CDR1 and CDR2: SQVTM, ANQGSEA. The V gene end was trimmed by 5 bases and the J gene end by 8 bases; junction bases not matched to a gene: 5. CDR3 DNA: TGCAGCGTTATGACTAGCGGGAGGGCCGATGAGCAGTTCTTC. Amino acids: CSVMTSGRADEQFF.

This clonotype was detected ten times or more. The chain joins TRBV6-1 to TRBJ2-5; D uncertain. V was pared by 2 bases and J by 11 bases, with 12 bases between. Per germline, CDR1 MNHNS and CDR2 SASEGT. The CDR3 totals 12 residues. The chain's CDR3 is CASSEPPELQYF. The CDR3 DNA follows: TGTGCCAGCAGTGAACCACCTGAGCTTCAGTACTTC.

This clonotype appeared many times. V usage is TRBV28 and J usage is TRBJ2-7, with 10 bases lining up with TRBD2. CDR3 length: 14 amino acids. With V trimmed by 5 bases and J by 5 bases, 6 bases remained unmatched. Germline-derived CDR1 and CDR2 are MDHEN and SYDVKM. CDR3: CASSKSGRANEQYF. The CDR3 DNA reads TGTGCCAGCAGTAAAAGCGGGAGGGCCAACGAGCAGTACTTC. Looking up the rest from reference TRBV28 and TRBJ2-7 gives the full variable domain: DVKVTQSSRYLVKRTGEKVFLECVQDMDHENMFWYRQDPGLGLRLIYFSYDVKMKEKGDIPEGYSVSREKKERFSLILESASTNQTSMYLCASSKSGRANEQYFGPGTRLTVT.

V gene TRBV5-4 combines with J gene TRBJ2-1; no firm D call. Germline assignment: CDR1 SGHNT and CDR2 YYREEE (reference sequence). The ends were cut back, 4 bases at V and 7 bases at J, with 12 bases in the middle. The CDR3 is 13 amino acids. The DNA for the CDR3 is TGTGCCAGCAGCCGCGACCCTCCGAATGAGCAGTTCTTC. Protein sequence: CASSRDPPNEQFF. Supplemented by reference TRBV5-4 and TRBJ2-1, the full variable domain reads ETGVTQSPTHLIKTRGQQVTLRCSSQSGHNTVSWYQQALGQGPQFIFQYYREEENGRGNFPPRFSGLQFPNYSSELNVNALELDDSALYLCASSRDPPNEQFFGPGTRLTVL.

This clonotype has ten or more counts. V gene TRBV2 combines with J gene TRBJ2-7; either TRBD1 or TRBD2 may supply D (5 bases each). The CDR3 consists of 13 residues. Germline CDR1 reads SNHLY; CDR2 reads FYNNEI. The V and J ends lost 5 bases and 3 bases respectively, with 11 bases between them. CDR3 bases: TGTGCCAGCAGTCCCCAGGGAGACTACGAGCAGTACTTC. It codes for CASSPQGDYEQYF.

This clonotype was found many times. The chain couples TRBV5-1 to TRBJ2-1; 12 bases agree with TRBD2. The germline V gene has CDR1 SGHRS and CDR2 YFSETQ. The CDR3 spans 14 residues. Trimming at V came to 6 bases and at J to 10 bases, leaving 8 bases not matched to a gene. The DNA of the CDR3 is TGCGCCAGCAAACTACTAGCGGGAGGTGGGGAGCAGTTCTTC. Amino acid sequence: CASKLLAGGGEQFF.

This clonotype was picked up many times. The gene calls are TRBV28 and TRBJ1-2, with TRBD1 matching over 9 bases. The CDR3 contains 15 residues. Germline V gene sequence: CDR1 MDHEN, CDR2 SYDVKM. Trimming took 4 bases from V and 3 from J; bases not matched to a gene: 6. CDR3 residues: CASSSRTGEDYGYTF. The DNA of the CDR3 is TGTGCCAGCAGTTCCCGGACAGGGGAAGACTATGGCTACACCTTC.

This rearrangement joins TRBV5-1 to TRBJ2-2; D may be TRBD1 or TRBD2 (5 bases each). CDR1 is SGHRS and CDR2 is YFSETQ in the germline V gene. V lost 5 bases to trimming and J lost 6 bases, with 11 bases between them. The CDR3 covers 13 residues. This chain's CDR3 is CASRGERAGELFF. The DNA of the CDR3 is TGCGCCAGCAGGGGGGAAAGGGCCGGGGAGCTGTTTTTT. Filled out from reference TRBV5-1 and TRBJ2-2, the complete variable domain reads KAGVTQTPRYLIKTRGQQVTLSCSPISGHRSVSWYQQTPGQGLQFLFEYFSETQRNKGNFPGRFSGRQFSNSRSEMNVSTLELGDSALYLCASRGERAGELFFGEGSRLTVL.

This chain connects TRBV20-1 to TRBJ2-2; TRBD2 agrees at 8 bases. V was pared by 3 bases and J by 6 bases, with 9 bases of the junction left unmatched. Germline V gene lookup returns CDR1 DFQATT and CDR2 SNEGSKA (reference sequence). This CDR3 spans 15 amino acids. This chain's CDR3 is CSASSSGRVAGELFF. The DNA for the CDR3 is TGCAGTGCTAGTTCCAGCGGGAGAGTCGCCGGGGAGCTGTTTTTT.

This clonotype was recorded many times. The chain couples TRBV12-3 or TRBV12-4 to TRBJ2-1; TRBD1 is a possible D gene (5 bases). The CDR3 has 19 residues. V lost 4 bases and J 5 bases, leaving 27 bases between the germline ends. For the CDR3, the DNA is TGTGCCAGCAGTTCGGCACCGGACACCTGGGGAAATCCCCACAATGAGCAGTTCTTC. It specifies CASSSAPDTWGNPHNEQFF.

This clonotype was counted only a few times. The gene calls are TRBV24-1 and TRBJ2-7; D is uncertain. The CDR3 loop spans 14 amino acids. Per germline, CDR1 KGHDR and CDR2 SFDVKD. Deletions cut 2 bases from V and 0 bases from J, with 7 bases between. The CDR3 DNA follows: TGTGCCACCAGTGATTGGAGCAGCTCCTACGAGCAGTACTTC. This sequence encodes CATSDWSSSYEQYF.

This clonotype came up many times. J is TRBJ1-1 and V is TRBV12-3 or TRBV12-4; TRBD1 is a possible D gene (6 bases). This CDR3 contains 14 residues. Trimming cost V 5 bases and J 11 bases, with 21 bases left between them. CDR3 region: CASSLNRVNPQAFF. In DNA, the CDR3 is TGTGCCAGCAGTCTAAACAGGGTTAATCCTCAGGCTTTCTTT.

This chain uses TRBV14 with TRBJ2-1; no definite D call. The V end lost 1 base, the J end lost 6 bases, and 13 bases lay between the germline ends. Germline CDR1 is SGHDN and CDR2 is FVKESK. This CDR3 spans 15 amino acids. The chain's CDR3 is CASSQVGFPGNEQFF. CDR3 DNA sequence: TGTGCCAGCAGCCAAGTCGGCTTTCCGGGCAATGAGCAGTTCTTC.

This clonotype was observed many times. The CDR3 loop reads CASSYSPPQGTEQYF. The DNA for the CDR3 is TGTGCCAGCAGTTACTCCCCCCCACAGGGAACCGAGCAGTACTTC. This chain connects TRBV6-6 to TRBJ2-7, with a possible D match to TRBD1 (6 bases). The CDR3 is 15 amino acids. V lost 0 bases and J 6 bases, leaving 15 bases between the germline ends. Germline-derived CDR1 and CDR2 are MNHNY and SVGAGI (reference sequence).

This clonotype was observed a handful of times. The chain joins TRBV15 to TRBJ2-1, with 7 bases lining up with TRBD1. This CDR3 contains 13 residues. J was trimmed by 5 bases and V by 7 bases; bases with no gene match: 5. Germline CDR1 and CDR2: LNHNV and YYDKDF (reference sequence). CDR3 nucleotides: TGTGCCACCACCAGGGACAGACACAATGAGCAGTTCTTC. Protein product: CATTRDRHNEQFF.

This clonotype was observed a handful of times. The chain joins TRBV12-3 or TRBV12-4 to TRBJ2-2; the D is unclear. The CDR3 is 13 residues long. Deletions cut 2 bases from V and 6 bases from J, with 7 bases between. CDR3 in amino acids: CASSLTGSGELFF. The CDR3 bases are TGTGCCAGCAGTTTAACCGGATCCGGGGAGCTGTTTTTT.

In its sample, this clonotype was seen a few times. The CDR3 reads CSVEVGSINEQYF. CDR3 nucleotide sequence: TGCAGCGTTGAGGTCGGGAGTATAAACGAGCAGTACTTC. The chain uses TRBV29-1 and TRBJ2-7; maybe TRBD2 (6 bases). V lost 3 bases, J lost 5 bases, and 14 bases lay in between. Germline values: CDR1 SQVTM, CDR2 ANQGSEA. This CDR3 spans 13 amino acids.

This clonotype was found many times. The J gene is TRBJ2-1, the V gene TRBV6-2 or TRBV6-3; a possible D gene is TRBD1 (6 bases). Germline-derived CDR1 and CDR2 are MNHEY and SVGEGT. Trimming pared 5 bases from V and 8 bases from J, leaving 25 bases between. This CDR3 spans 17 amino acids. The CDR3 protein is CASSPSGQRSPGDEQFF. The CDR3 DNA reads as TGTGCCAGCAGTCCCTCGGGTCAGCGATCTCCAGGGGATGAGCAGTTCTTC.